Sequencing of this TCR beta chain was carried out in a study of CD8+ T cells in alopecia areata. General study findings and limits: Lesional scalp, notably in alopecia totalis/universalis, had clonality above that of normal scalp. It was less clear whether patients shared TCRs than it was in mice, possibly because of HLA.

This clone was counted only a few times. As yet, its antigen is unknown. After isolation, RNA underwent reverse transcription to generate cDNA as the sequencing template. Only in-frame clones appear in the TCRdb table, and some are missing; sequencing was by immunoSEQ multiplex PCR. Of 150,000 to 200,000 clones listed, around 60% are singletons. The germline V gene encodes CDR1 GTSNPN and CDR2 SVGIG (reference sequence). The CDR3 has 14 residues. The V end lost 1 base, the J end lost 11 bases, and 20 bases lay between the germline ends. Those with alopecia areata gave lesional scalp punch biopsies and peripheral blood. Using a FACSAria, the CD4+ and CD8+ T cells were sorted from the PBMCs.

The chain employs TRBV30 and TRBJ1-1, with a possible D match to TRBD1 (5 bases). This sequence was found in a human donor with alopecia areata. Sequencing was performed on CD4+ T cells sorted from blood, taken at week 0. CDR3 region: CAWSGSSQGVDAFF. For the CDR3, the DNA is TGTGCCTGGAGTGGTTCTTCCCAGGGAGTTGACGCTTTCTTT. Using reference TRBV30 and TRBJ1-1 for the parts outside the CDR3, the full variable domain is SQTIHQWPATLVQPVGSPLSLECTVEGTSNPNLYWYRQAAGRGLQLLFYSVGIGQISSEVPQNLSASRPQDRQFILSSKKLLLSDSGFYLCAWSGSSQGVDAFFGQGTRLTVV.